This is a list of T cell receptor beta chains from one sample in a study of T cells in Graves' hyperthyroidism and ophthalmopathy. TCRdb analysed the multiplex PCR reads with MiXCR anew, one entry per CDR3 protein. The sample has roughly 420,000 distinct CDR3 sequences, roughly 13% seen once. Input material: blood. Source of these receptors: a woman aged 18-29 years with Graves' hyperthyroidism. Both conserved end residues are part of each CDR3. Fields, in order: clone size, V gene, D gene, J gene, CDR3 protein, CDR3 DNA. D genes are given only for firm matches. Clone size is not always given. Where it is, it says once, few, many or a class for expanded clones.

abundance: many; v_gene: TRBV20-1; d_gene: NA; j_gene: TRBJ2-7; CDR3aa: CSARDLSSYEQYF; CDR3nt: TGCAGTGCTCGGGACTTGAGCTCCTACGAGCAGTACTTC
abundance: many; v_gene: TRBV7-8; d_gene: TRBD2; j_gene: TRBJ2-1; CDR3aa: CASSLARGGRALNEQFF; CDR3nt: TGTGCCAGCAGCTTAGCGCGAGGCGGGAGGGCCCTCAATGAGCAGTTCTTC
abundance: NA; v_gene: TRBV24-1; d_gene: TRBD1; j_gene: TRBJ2-2; CDR3aa: CATRTGTGFNTGELFF; CDR3nt: TGTGCCACCAGGACCGGGACAGGCTTCAACACCGGGGAGCTGTTTTTT
abundance: NA; v_gene: TRBV3-1; d_gene: NA; j_gene: TRBJ2-1; CDR3aa: CASSQELRLTYEQFF; CDR3nt: TGTGCCAGCAGCCAAGAACTGCGCCTGACCTACGAGCAGTTCTTC
abundance: many; v_gene: TRBV11-2; d_gene: NA; j_gene: TRBJ2-2; CDR3aa: CASSPRRENTGELFF; CDR3nt: TGTGCCAGCAGCCCCAGGCGGGAGAACACCGGGGAGCTGTTTTTT
abundance: many; v_gene: TRBV12-3/TRBV12-4; d_gene: NA; j_gene: TRBJ1-1; CDR3aa: CASSFQGLNTEAFF; CDR3nt: TGTGCCAGCAGTTTTCAGGGGCTGAACACTGAAGCTTTCTTT
abundance: NA; v_gene: TRBV20-1; d_gene: NA; j_gene: TRBJ2-5; CDR3aa: CSASSLAGETQYF; CDR3nt: TGCAGTGCTAGTAGTCTAGCAGGAGAGACCCAGTACTTC
abundance: many; v_gene: TRBV27; d_gene: TRBD1; j_gene: TRBJ1-1; CDR3aa: CASSLSGGGNTEAFF; CDR3nt: TGTGCCAGCAGTTTATCAGGGGGCGGAAACACTGAAGCTTTCTTT
abundance: many; v_gene: TRBV10-3; d_gene: NA; j_gene: TRBJ2-1; CDR3aa: CALKAGSGDEQFF; CDR3nt: TGTGCCCTCAAAGCGGGCTCAGGGGATGAGCAGTTCTTC
abundance: many; v_gene: TRBV7-2; d_gene: TRBD2; j_gene: TRBJ2-5; CDR3aa: CASSPLRTSAGTQYF; CDR3nt: TGTGCCAGCAGCCCCCTCAGGACTAGCGCCGGGACCCAGTACTTC
abundance: NA; v_gene: TRBV28; d_gene: TRBD2; j_gene: TRBJ2-1; CDR3aa: CASSGRTSGSYNEQFF; CDR3nt: TGTGCCAGCAGTGGAAGGACTAGCGGGAGTTACAATGAGCAGTTCTTC
abundance: NA; v_gene: TRBV29-1; d_gene: TRBD2; j_gene: TRBJ2-2; CDR3aa: CSAGTSGYTGELFF; CDR3nt: TGCAGCGCCGGGACTAGCGGTTACACCGGGGAGCTGTTTTTT
abundance: many; v_gene: TRBV18; d_gene: NA; j_gene: TRBJ1-1; CDR3aa: CASSPKQGPNTEAFF; CDR3nt: TGTGCCAGCTCGCCCAAACAGGGACCCAACACTGAAGCTTTCTTT
abundance: many; v_gene: TRBV11-1; d_gene: TRBD1; j_gene: TRBJ2-7; CDR3aa: CASSHGQGHEQYF; CDR3nt: TGTGCCAGCAGCCACGGACAGGGCCACGAGCAGTACTTC
abundance: few; v_gene: TRBV7-9; d_gene: TRBD1; j_gene: TRBJ1-4; CDR3aa: CASSPTGTVEKLFF; CDR3nt: TGTGCCAGCAGCCCTACCGGGACAGTAGAAAAACTGTTTTTT
abundance: many; v_gene: TRBV3-1; d_gene: NA; j_gene: TRBJ2-5; CDR3aa: CASSQGDSFQETQYF; CDR3nt: TGTGCCAGCAGCCAAGGAGACAGCTTCCAAGAGACCCAGTACTTC
abundance: many; v_gene: TRBV28; d_gene: NA; j_gene: TRBJ1-4; CDR3aa: CASKGDHEKLFF; CDR3nt: TGTGCCAGCAAAGGGGACCATGAAAAACTGTTTTTT
abundance: many; v_gene: TRBV5-1; d_gene: TRBD2; j_gene: TRBJ2-1; CDR3aa: CASSSGLAGVKDEQFF; CDR3nt: TGCGCCAGCAGCTCGGGACTAGCGGGAGTCAAAGATGAGCAGTTCTTC
abundance: many; v_gene: TRBV20-1; d_gene: NA; j_gene: TRBJ1-1; CDR3aa: CSARDPTTNTEAFF; CDR3nt: TGCAGTGCTAGAGATCCGACAACGAACACTGAAGCTTTCTTT
abundance: many; v_gene: TRBV7-6; d_gene: TRBD2; j_gene: TRBJ2-1; CDR3aa: CASSPGTSGYSYNEQFF; CDR3nt: TGTGCCAGCAGCCCCGGGACTAGCGGGTACTCCTACAATGAGCAGTTCTTC
abundance: few; v_gene: TRBV5-1; d_gene: TRBD1; j_gene: TRBJ2-5; CDR3aa: CASSLAGGDETQYF; CDR3nt: TGCGCCAGCAGCTTGGCAGGGGGCGACGAGACCCAGTACTTC
abundance: many; v_gene: TRBV11-2; d_gene: TRBD1; j_gene: TRBJ1-5; CDR3aa: CASSLGPGQAQPQHF; CDR3nt: TGTGCCAGCAGCTTAGGCCCGGGACAGGCACAACCCCAGCATTTT
abundance: NA; v_gene: TRBV27; d_gene: TRBD1; j_gene: TRBJ2-3; CDR3aa: CASSPLGQGIDTQYF; CDR3nt: TGTGCCAGCAGCCCCCTGGGACAGGGGATAGATACGCAGTATTTT
abundance: NA; v_gene: TRBV3-1; d_gene: TRBD1; j_gene: TRBJ2-1; CDR3aa: CASSPRDSSLYNEQFF; CDR3nt: TGTGCCAGCAGCCCCAGGGACAGCTCTTTGTACAATGAGCAGTTCTTC
abundance: many; v_gene: TRBV12-3/TRBV12-4; d_gene: TRBD1; j_gene: TRBJ1-5; CDR3aa: CASSFRDRVDGNQPQHF; CDR3nt: TGTGCCAGCAGTTTCCGGGACAGGGTCGATGGCAATCAGCCCCAGCATTTT
abundance: NA; v_gene: TRBV20-1; d_gene: TRBD2; j_gene: TRBJ2-2; CDR3aa: CSAVILAGVTGELFF; CDR3nt: TGCAGTGCCGTAATCCTAGCGGGAGTCACCGGGGAGCTGTTTTTT
abundance: NA; v_gene: TRBV27; d_gene: NA; j_gene: TRBJ1-5; CDR3aa: CASSFWGGEPQHF; CDR3nt: TGTGCCAGCAGTTTTTGGGGCGGGGAGCCCCAGCATTTT
abundance: many; v_gene: TRBV13; d_gene: NA; j_gene: TRBJ1-1; CDR3aa: CASSFEGFTEAFF; CDR3nt: TGTGCCAGCAGCTTCGAGGGGTTCACTGAAGCTTTCTTT
abundance: NA; v_gene: TRBV3-1; d_gene: TRBD1; j_gene: TRBJ1-2; CDR3aa: CASSQALGTGNYGYTF; CDR3nt: TGTGCCAGCAGCCAAGCCTTAGGGACAGGGAACTATGGCTACACCTTC
abundance: few; v_gene: TRBV2; d_gene: TRBD1; j_gene: TRBJ2-7; CDR3aa: CASIRDRGYEQYF; CDR3nt: TGTGCCAGCATCCGGGACAGGGGCTACGAGCAGTACTTC
abundance: NA; v_gene: TRBV27; d_gene: TRBD1; j_gene: TRBJ2-1; CDR3aa: CASLRGRGASNEQFF; CDR3nt: TGTGCCAGTCTTAGGGGGCGTGGGGCGTCCAATGAGCAGTTCTTC
abundance: few; v_gene: TRBV4-1; d_gene: TRBD1; j_gene: TRBJ2-7; CDR3aa: CASTQTGGKDEQYF; CDR3nt: TGCGCCAGCACCCAGACAGGGGGCAAGGACGAGCAGTACTTC
abundance: many; v_gene: TRBV12-3/TRBV12-4; d_gene: NA; j_gene: TRBJ1-1; CDR3aa: CASRGGNTEAFF; CDR3nt: TGTGCCAGCAGGGGTGGGAACACTGAAGCTTTCTTT
abundance: many; v_gene: TRBV28; d_gene: NA; j_gene: TRBJ2-4; CDR3aa: CASSPSLLENIQYF; CDR3nt: TGTGCCAGCAGCCCTTCGTTACTAGAAAACATTCAGTACTTC
abundance: many; v_gene: TRBV28; d_gene: TRBD2; j_gene: TRBJ2-7; CDR3aa: CASSSAGGNEDEQYF; CDR3nt: TGTGCCAGCAGTTCCGCGGGGGGGAATGAGGACGAGCAGTACTTC